A selection of T cell receptor beta chains follows, all from one sample in a study of PD-1 blockade in mismatch repair-deficient tumors. Method: immunoSEQ multiplex PCR; TCRdb's copy keeps in-frame clones and lacks some. In the table there are 90,000 to 130,000 clones, 60% to 85% of which are singletons. Sequenced here: peripheral blood, sampled around 60 weeks after starting pembrolizumab. The receptors here all came from an adult with mismatch repair-deficient cancer. Each CDR3 is given with its conserved first and last residue. D genes are given only for firm matches.

d_gene	v_gene	j_gene	CDR3aa	CDR3nt
.	TRBV27	TRBJ2-5	CASGHGEETQYF	TGTGCCAGCGGCCACGGGGAAGAGACCCAGTACTTC
TRBD1	TRBV7-6	TRBJ2-1	CASSLGDRPEQFF	TGTGCCAGCAGCTTAGGGGACAGACCCGAGCAGTTCTTC
.	TRBV9	TRBJ1-1	CASSHQGTNTEAFF	TGTGCCAGCAGCCACCAGGGTACGAACACTGAAGCTTTCTTT
TRBD2	TRBV11-1	TRBJ2-1	CASSLGLSGGLVGEQFF	TGTGCCAGCAGCTTAGGGCTTTCGGGAGGGCTAGTTGGTGAGCAGTTCTTC
.	TRBV4-1	TRBJ2-1	CASSPGKEQFF	TGCGCCAGCAGCCCTGGAAAAGAGCAGTTCTTC